Following are 17 T cell receptor beta chains from one sample sequenced in a study of blood T cells in healthy people across ages. The second PCR ran roughly 6 to 11 cycles with a sample-barcoded 5' primer and J-beta primers. TCRdb analysed the 5' RACE reads with MiXCR anew, one entry per CDR3 protein. The top ten clones hold around 20% of a sample with about 570,000 distinct CDR3 sequences, approximately 30% of them seen once. What was sequenced was blood. The receptors shown here come from a woman in her 70s in good health.

This clonotype turned up a few times. The rearrangement links TRBV3-1 to TRBJ1-3, with D perhaps matching TRBD1 (5 bases). Germline V gives CDR1 LGHDT, CDR2 YNNKEL (reference sequence). This CDR3 contains 14 residues. V lost 3 bases to trimming and J lost 2 bases, with 8 bases between them. In nucleotides, the CDR3 is TGTGCCAGCAGCCAGGGCAGGGCTGGAAACACCATATATTTT. It specifies CASSQGRAGNTIYF.

The chain carries TRBV2 and TRBJ2-5; 7 positions agree with TRBD1. This CDR3 spans 15 amino acids. The trim removed 3 bases at V and 1 base at J, leaving 5 bases unmatched. Germline V gives CDR1 SNHLY, CDR2 FYNNEI. CDR3: CASSDEGTAQETQYF. The CDR3 DNA sequence: TGTGCCAGCAGTGATGAAGGGACAGCCCAAGAGACCCAGTACTTC.

The chain couples TRBV7-9 to TRBJ2-3; TRBD1 is a possible D gene (6 bases). Trimming took 4 bases from V and 2 from J, leaving 10 bases between them. The CDR3 totals 14 residues. The germline gives CDR1 SEHNR, CDR2 FQNEAQ (reference sequence). The CDR3, as DNA: TGTGCCAGCAGCTCTACAGGGCCCACAGATACGCAGTATTTT. It yields the protein CASSSTGPTDTQYF.

The chain uses TRBV11-2 and TRBJ2-5; tentative D call: TRBD2 (5 bases). The end of the DNA fits TRBJ2-7 better, so the J call may be wrong. The CDR3 has 14 residues. Germline loops: CDR1 SGHAT, CDR2 FQNNGV. For the CDR3, the DNA is TGTGCCAGCAGCTTAGATCGGACTTTCTACGAGCAGTACTTC. Its protein is CASSLDRTFYEQYF.

The V and J genes are TRBV5-1 and TRBJ1-6; D uncertain. Trimming took off 0 bases at V and 7 bases at J, with 8 bases between the two ends. The germline CDR1 and CDR2 sequences are SGHRS and YFSETQ. The CDR3 has 14 residues. The CDR3 spells CASSLGFRNSPLHF. CDR3 in DNA: TGCGCCAGCAGCTTGGGATTTAGGAATTCACCCCTCCACTTT. Full variable domain (outside the CDR3, taken from reference TRBV5-1 and TRBJ1-6): KAGVTQTPRYLIKTRGQQVTLSCSPISGHRSVSWYQQTPGQGLQFLFEYFSETQRNKGNFPGRFSGRQFSNSRSEMNVSTLELGDSALYLCASSLGFRNSPLHFGNGTRLTVT.

V gene TRBV27 combines with J gene TRBJ2-1, with TRBD1 matching over 9 bases. With 5 bases clipped from V and 8 bases from J, the junction kept 13 bases outside the gene matches. The germline V gene encodes CDR1 MNHEY and CDR2 SMNVEV (reference sequence). This CDR3 region has 16 residues. The CDR3: CASSRLGTGRSDEQFF. The CDR3 DNA reads as TGTGCCAGCAGTAGATTAGGGACAGGGAGGAGCGATGAGCAGTTCTTC.

This clonotype was recorded a few times. The chain is built from TRBV6-2 or TRBV6-3 and TRBJ2-6; tentative D call: TRBD1 (6 bases). Germline V CDR1 and CDR2: MNHEY, SVGEGT. The CDR3 has 18 amino acids. The V and J ends lost 7 bases and 0 bases respectively, with 19 bases between them. As DNA, the CDR3 is TGTGCCAGCACATACCGGGACATCCGACTCTCTGGGGCCAACGTCCTGACTTTC. It translates to CASTYRDIRLSGANVLTF.

The V and J genes are TRBV29-1 and TRBJ1-1; 8 bases agree with TRBD1. Germline CDR1 reads SQVTM; CDR2 reads ANQGSEA. V shed 5 bases and J 7 bases; nucleotides not matched to a gene: 3. There are 11 residues in the CDR3. CDR3 sequence reads: CSVLQGGEAFF. In nucleotides, the CDR3 is TGCAGCGTTCTACAGGGGGGTGAAGCTTTCTTT.

This chain links TRBV29-1 with TRBJ1-4; TRBD1 might be the D (5 bases). The CDR3 extends over 12 amino acids. CDR1 is SQVTM, CDR2 ANQGSEA, per germline. The ends were cut back, 7 bases at V and 8 bases at J, with 14 bases in the middle. This chain's CDR3 is CSASGTAEKLFF. CDR3 DNA: TGCAGCGCCTCCGGGACCGCAGAAAAACTGTTTTTT.

Remarks on this clonotype: Mismatch with germline at one junction end may stem from a read error. This chain joins TRBV7-9 and TRBJ2-5; no clear D. Germline V gives CDR1 SEHNR, CDR2 FQNEAQ (reference sequence). The length of the CDR3 is 14 residues. The CDR3 DNA follows: TGTGCCAGCGGCTTTATTCTCCAGCAAGAGACCCAGTACTTC. Encoded protein: CASGFILQQETQYF.

V usage is TRBV19 and J usage is TRBJ1-5; D ambiguous. CDR3 size: 15 residues. V was shortened by 3 bases and J by 5 bases, with 14 bases between the two germline ends. Germline CDR1 LNHDA, CDR2 SQIVND (reference sequence). CDR3 DNA sequence: TGTGCCAGTAGTATCGAGGCGGCCGCACATCAGCCCCAGCATTTT. This translates into CASSIEAAAHQPQHF.

This clonotype was picked up a small number of times. The V and J genes are TRBV5-6 and TRBJ2-5, with TRBD2 matching 11 bases. Germline CDR1 SGHDT, CDR2 YYEEEE. The CDR3 consists of 16 residues. J gave up 4 bases and V 2 bases, and 7 bases lay outside the gene matches. In DNA, the CDR3 is TGTGCCAGCAGCTTTCGGCTAGCGGGGGGCAGAGAGACCCAGTACTTC. Its translation is CASSFRLAGGRETQYF.

This rearrangement joins TRBV7-2 to TRBJ2-7; possibly TRBD1 for D (5 bases). V was pared by 1 base and J by 3 bases, with 16 bases between. Germline V gene data show CDR1 as SGHTA and CDR2 as FQGNSA. The CDR3 is made up of 16 amino acids. CDR3 sequence (DNA): TGTGCCAGCAGCTTAGGGGCAGGACACACCTACTACGAGCAGTACTTC. Its protein product is CASSLGAGHTYYEQYF.

This clonotype showed up just once. The chain employs TRBV24-1 and TRBJ1-1, with D perhaps TRBD1 (5 bases). The CDR3 covers 15 residues. The V end lost 2 bases, the J end lost 1 base, and 10 bases lay between the germline ends. Per the germline V gene, CDR1 is KGHDR and CDR2 is SFDVKD. CDR3 DNA sequence: TGTGCCACCAGTGATTCCGGGACGGAGAACACTGAAGCTTTCTTT. Its protein product is CATSDSGTENTEAFF.

The rearrangement uses TRBV6-2 or TRBV6-3 and TRBJ2-7, with 7 bases aligning to TRBD2. Germline trimming cut 2 bases from V and 2 bases from J; bases unmatched to any gene: 12. This CDR3 region has 17 residues. CDR1 and CDR2 from the germline V gene are MNHEY and SVGEGT. CDR3 amino acids: CASSYRIDRLATYEQYF. The CDR3 DNA sequence: TGTGCCAGCAGTTACCGGATCGACAGACTAGCTACCTACGAGCAGTACTTC.

V and J are TRBV11-2 and TRBJ2-1, with D possibly matching TRBD2 (6 bases). This CDR3 is 14 amino acids long. CDR1 SGHAT and CDR2 FQNNGV come from the germline V gene. Trimming took off 3 bases at V and 4 bases at J, with 10 bases between the two ends. The CDR3 is CASSFGRQYNEQFF. The CDR3 DNA reads as TGTGCCAGCAGCTTCGGGAGACAATACAATGAGCAGTTCTTC.

The chain is built from TRBV7-8 and TRBJ1-3; D not resolved. V lost 1 base and J 0 bases, leaving 10 bases between the germline ends. The CDR3 totals 16 residues. The germline CDR1 and CDR2 sequences are SGHVS and FQNEAQ. The CDR3 loop is CASSLGARNSGNTIYF. As DNA, the CDR3 is TGTGCCAGCAGCTTAGGAGCTAGGAACTCTGGAAACACCATATATTTT.